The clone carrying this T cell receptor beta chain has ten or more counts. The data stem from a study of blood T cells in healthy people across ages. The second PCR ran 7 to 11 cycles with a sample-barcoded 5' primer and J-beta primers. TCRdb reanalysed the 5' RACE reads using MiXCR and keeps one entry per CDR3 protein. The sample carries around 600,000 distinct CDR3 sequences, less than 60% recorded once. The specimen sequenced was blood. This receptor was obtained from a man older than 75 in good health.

The CDR3 DNA is TGTGCCAGCAGTTTCCTTCCTGGGCAGGGGTACGAGCAGTACTTC. Translated, it gives CASSFLPGQGYEQYF. The V call is TRBV6-5, the J call TRBJ2-7, with D possibly TRBD1 on 6 matching bases. The germline V gene encodes CDR1 MNHEY and CDR2 SVGAGI. V lost 4 bases and J lost 4, with 17 bases in between. The CDR3 runs to 15 residues.